This TCR beta chain was retrieved from a study of beta chain features in type 1 diabetes. A heparinised blood draw that averaged approximately 120 mL was obtained once from each donor. The table lists this clone with a few counts. The CDR3 runs to 14 residues. CDR1 and CDR2 (germline): SGHVS, FQNEAQ. Unmatched junction bases numbered 5, after V lost 4 bases and J lost 6 bases. Expressed TCRB transcripts were sequenced after all isolated RNA was converted to cDNA. Repertoires were generated with immunoSEQ multiplex PCR, while TCRdb's copy carries only in-frame clones and drops some. This sample has under 550,000 clones, with about 10% found just once.

The sequencing input was naive CD4+ T cells from blood. The V and J genes are TRBV7-8 and TRBJ2-1, with 8 bases fitting TRBD1. The receptor comes from a woman in her late teens or twenties in good health. The CDR3 nucleotides are TGTGCCAGCAGCTACCGGACAGGGATCAATGAGCAGTTCTTC. Protein: CASSYRTGINEQFF. Full variable domain (outside the CDR3, taken from reference TRBV7-8 and TRBJ2-1): GAGVSQSPRYKVAKRGQDVALRCDPISGHVSLFWYQQALGQGPEFLTYFQNEAQLDKSGLPSDRFFAERPEGSVSTLKIQRTQQEDSAVYLCASSYRTGINEQFFGPGTRLTVL.